This T cell receptor (beta chain) comes out of a study of regulatory T cells in long-lasting Graves disease. General study points: Among samples with persistent disease, TRBV28, TRBJ1-2 and TRBJ2-5 were favored.

Arm-PCR of CDR3 regions with iRepertoire HTBI primers generated TCR beta libraries. TCRdb reanalysed the multiplex PCR reads using MiXCR and keeps one entry per CDR3 protein. In the table there are some 370,000 distinct CDR3 sequences, around 23% of which are singletons. Turning to this clonotype: Its antigen is not identified.

Germline V gene sequence: CDR1 LNHDA, CDR2 SQIVND (reference sequence). Deletions cut 1 base from V and 6 bases from J, with 7 bases between. The CDR3 covers 13 residues. Stated time point: persistent/refractory GD, antithyroid drugs over 5 years with positive TRAb. PBMC-derived RNA was used for the TCR library. This material consisted of peripheral blood mononuclear cells (PBMCs), taken when the disease was refractory, from a patient treated with antithyroid drugs. The rearrangement joins TRBV19 to TRBJ1-5, with D unclear. This TCR came from a woman aged 40-49 years with Graves disease. In nucleotides, the CDR3 is TGTGCCAGTAGTATAGTCGGTTCTCAGCCCCAGCATTTT. Its translation is CASSIVGSQPQHF.